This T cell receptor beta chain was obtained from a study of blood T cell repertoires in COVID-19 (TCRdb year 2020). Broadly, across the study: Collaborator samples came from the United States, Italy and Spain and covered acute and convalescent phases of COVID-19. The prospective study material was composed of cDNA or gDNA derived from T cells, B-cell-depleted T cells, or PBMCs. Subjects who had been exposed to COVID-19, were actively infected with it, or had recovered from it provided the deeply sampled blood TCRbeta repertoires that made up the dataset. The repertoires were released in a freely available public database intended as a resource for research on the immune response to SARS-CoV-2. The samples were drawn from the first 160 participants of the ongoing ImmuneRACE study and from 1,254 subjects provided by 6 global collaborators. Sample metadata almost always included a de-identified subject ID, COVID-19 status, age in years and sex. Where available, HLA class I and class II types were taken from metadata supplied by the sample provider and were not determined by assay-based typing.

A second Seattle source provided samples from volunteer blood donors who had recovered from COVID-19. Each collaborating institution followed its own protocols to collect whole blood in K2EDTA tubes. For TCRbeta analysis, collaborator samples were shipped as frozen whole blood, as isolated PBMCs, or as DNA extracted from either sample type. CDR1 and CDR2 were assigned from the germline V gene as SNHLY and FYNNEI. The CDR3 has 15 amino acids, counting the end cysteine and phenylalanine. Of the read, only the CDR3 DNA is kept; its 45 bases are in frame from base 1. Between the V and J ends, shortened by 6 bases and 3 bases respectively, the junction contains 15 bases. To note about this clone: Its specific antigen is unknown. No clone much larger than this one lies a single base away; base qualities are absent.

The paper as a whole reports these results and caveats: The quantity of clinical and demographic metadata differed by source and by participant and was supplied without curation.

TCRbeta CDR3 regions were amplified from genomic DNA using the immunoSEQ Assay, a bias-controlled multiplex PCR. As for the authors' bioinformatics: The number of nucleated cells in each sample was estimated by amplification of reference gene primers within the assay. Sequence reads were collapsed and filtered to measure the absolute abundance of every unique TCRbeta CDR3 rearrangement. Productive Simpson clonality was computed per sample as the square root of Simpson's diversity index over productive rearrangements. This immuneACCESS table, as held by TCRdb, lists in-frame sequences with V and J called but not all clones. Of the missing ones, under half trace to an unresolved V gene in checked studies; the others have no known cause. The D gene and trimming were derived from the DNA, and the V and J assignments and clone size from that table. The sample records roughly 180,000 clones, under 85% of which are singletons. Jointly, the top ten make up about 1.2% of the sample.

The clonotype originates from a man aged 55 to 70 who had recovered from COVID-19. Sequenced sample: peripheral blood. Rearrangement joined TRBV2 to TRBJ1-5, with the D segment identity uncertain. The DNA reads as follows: TGTGCCAGCAGAGATCTCGACACATCCAATCAGCCCCAGCATTTT. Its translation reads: CASRDLDTSNQPQHF.